The clone carrying this T cell receptor (beta chain) was detected many times. Its antigen is undetermined. The library targeted TCRbeta and was prepared with unique molecular identifiers. TCRdb re-called the PCR reads with MiXCR, one entry per CDR3 protein. The repertoire includes fewer than 1 million distinct CDR3 sequences, 15% to 20% of them detected once, and just under 5% sits in the top ten. This CDR3 has 14 residues. Trimming pared 1 base from V and 0 bases from J, leaving 7 bases between. Per germline, CDR1 SGHRS and CDR2 YFSETQ. These data come from a study of T-cell reconstitution after alpha-beta-depleted transplantation in children. Findings and caveats of the study: High day-60 TCRbeta diversity in some patients came from surviving recipient T cells and thymic progenitors. Among T cells one year after transplant, newly produced cells accounted for most counts and diversity. About two months after transplant, alpha-beta T cells reportedly came from several hundred expanded graft clones.

The sequencing used PBMCs, mostly from graft donor cells, collected 360 days after TCRalphabeta/CD19-depleted stem cell transplant. J is TRBJ2-5 and V is TRBV5-1; D is possibly TRBD1 (6 bases). The TCR was taken from a male patient under 18 who had a stem cell transplant for acute lymphoblastic leukemia, so the T cells may come from the graft donor. The CDR3 region is CASSLWDNQETQYF. The CDR3, as DNA: TGCGCCAGCAGCTTGTGGGACAACCAAGAGACCCAGTACTTC.